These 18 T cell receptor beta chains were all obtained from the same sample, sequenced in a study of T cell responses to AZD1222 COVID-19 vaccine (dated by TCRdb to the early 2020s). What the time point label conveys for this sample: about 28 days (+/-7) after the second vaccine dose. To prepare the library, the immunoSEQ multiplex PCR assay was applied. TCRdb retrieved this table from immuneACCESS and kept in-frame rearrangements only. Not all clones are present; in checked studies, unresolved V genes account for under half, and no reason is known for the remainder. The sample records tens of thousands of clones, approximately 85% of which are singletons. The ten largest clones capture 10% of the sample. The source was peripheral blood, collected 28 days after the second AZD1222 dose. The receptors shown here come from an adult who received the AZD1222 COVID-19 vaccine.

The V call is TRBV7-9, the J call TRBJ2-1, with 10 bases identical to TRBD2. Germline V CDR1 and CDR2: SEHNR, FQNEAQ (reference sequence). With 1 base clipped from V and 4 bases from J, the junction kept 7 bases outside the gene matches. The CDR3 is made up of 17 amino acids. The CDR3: CASSLVAASGGYNEQFF. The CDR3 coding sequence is TGTGCCAGCAGCTTAGTTGCGGCTAGCGGGGGTTACAATGAGCAGTTCTTC.

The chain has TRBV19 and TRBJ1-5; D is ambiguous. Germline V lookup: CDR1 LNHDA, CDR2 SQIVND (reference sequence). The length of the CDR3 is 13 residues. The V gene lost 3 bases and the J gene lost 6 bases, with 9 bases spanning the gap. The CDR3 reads CASSMGWGQPQHF. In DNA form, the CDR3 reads TGTGCCAGTAGTATGGGTTGGGGTCAGCCCCAGCATTTT.

CDR3 sequence (DNA): TGTGCCATCACTGACAGGGGAAGGGATGAAGCTTTCTTT. Its protein product is CAITDRGRDEAFF. The genes are TRBV10-3 and TRBJ1-1, with 8 positions matching TRBD1. Trimming took 7 bases from V and 7 from J; bases not matched to a gene: 8. Germline CDR1 is ENHRY and CDR2 is SYGVKD. The CDR3 runs to 13 residues.

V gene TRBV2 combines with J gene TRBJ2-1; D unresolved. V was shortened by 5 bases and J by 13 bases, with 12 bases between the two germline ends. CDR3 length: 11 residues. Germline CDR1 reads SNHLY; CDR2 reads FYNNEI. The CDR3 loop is CASSRRLAQFF. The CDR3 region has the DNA TGTGCCAGCAGTCGACGGCTCGCCCAGTTCTTC.

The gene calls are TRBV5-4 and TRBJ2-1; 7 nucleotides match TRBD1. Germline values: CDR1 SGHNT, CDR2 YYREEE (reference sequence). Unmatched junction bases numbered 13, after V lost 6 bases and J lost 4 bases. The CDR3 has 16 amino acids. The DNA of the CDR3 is TGTGCCAGCACCATGACAGGGATTGCACTATACAATGAGCAGTTCTTC. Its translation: CASTMTGIALYNEQFF.

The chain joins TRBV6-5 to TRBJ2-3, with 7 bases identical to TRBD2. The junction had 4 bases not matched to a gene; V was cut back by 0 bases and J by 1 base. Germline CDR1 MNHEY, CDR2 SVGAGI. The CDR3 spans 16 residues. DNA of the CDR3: TGTGCCAGCAGTTACTCGTTTGCGGGGGGCACAGATACGCAGTATTTT. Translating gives CASSYSFAGGTDTQYF.

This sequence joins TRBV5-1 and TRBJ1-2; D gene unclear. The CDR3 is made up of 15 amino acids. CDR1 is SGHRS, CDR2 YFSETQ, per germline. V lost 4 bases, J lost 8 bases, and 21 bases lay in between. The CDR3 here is CASSPASFPGSGYTF. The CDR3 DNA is TGCGCCAGCAGCCCCGCATCGTTTCCGGGGTCGGGCTACACCTTC.

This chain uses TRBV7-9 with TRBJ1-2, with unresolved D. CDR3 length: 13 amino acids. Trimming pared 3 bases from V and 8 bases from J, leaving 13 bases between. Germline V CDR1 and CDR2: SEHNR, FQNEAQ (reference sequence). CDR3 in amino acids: CASSFREKEGYTF. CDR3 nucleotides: TGTGCCAGCAGCTTTAGGGAGAAAGAAGGCTACACCTTC.

The CDR3 spells CASSLGTGYNSPLHF. The CDR3 region has the DNA TGTGCCAGCAGCCTCGGGACAGGGTATAATTCACCCCTCCACTTT. This chain links TRBV5-6 with TRBJ1-6; 9 nucleotides line up with TRBD1. Germline V gene lookup returns CDR1 SGHDT and CDR2 YYEEEE. The CDR3 runs to 15 residues. The junction had 3 bases not matched to a gene; V was cut back by 4 bases and J by 4 bases.

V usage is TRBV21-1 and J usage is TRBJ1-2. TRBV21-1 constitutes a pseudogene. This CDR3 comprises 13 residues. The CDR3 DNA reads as TGTGCCAGCAGCAAGGAGCCCAACTATGGCTACACCTTC. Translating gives CASSKEPNYGYTF.

The CDR3 nucleotides are TGTGCCAGCAGCTTGGCGGCGGGGGGGCGGCACAATGAGCAGTTCTTC. Residues: CASSLAAGGRHNEQFF. The chain recombines TRBV5-6 with TRBJ2-1; 9 bases match TRBD2. CDR3 size: 16 residues. The ends lost 0 bases at V and 5 bases at J; junction bases unmatched: 6. Germline V CDR1 and CDR2: SGHDT, YYEEEE.

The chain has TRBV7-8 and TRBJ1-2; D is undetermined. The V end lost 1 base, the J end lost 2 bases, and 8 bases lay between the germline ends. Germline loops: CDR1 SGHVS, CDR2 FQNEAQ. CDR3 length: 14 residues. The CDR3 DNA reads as TGTGCCAGCAGCTTAGAGCAGAGCAACTATGGCTACACCTTC. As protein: CASSLEQSNYGYTF.

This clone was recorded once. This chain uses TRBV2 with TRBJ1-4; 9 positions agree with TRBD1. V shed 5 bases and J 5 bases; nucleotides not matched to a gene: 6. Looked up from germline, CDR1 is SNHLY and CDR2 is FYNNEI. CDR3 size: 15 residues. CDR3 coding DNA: TGTGCCAGCAGTTCGACAGGGGGAGGGAATGAAAAACTGTTTTTT. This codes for CASSSTGGGNEKLFF.

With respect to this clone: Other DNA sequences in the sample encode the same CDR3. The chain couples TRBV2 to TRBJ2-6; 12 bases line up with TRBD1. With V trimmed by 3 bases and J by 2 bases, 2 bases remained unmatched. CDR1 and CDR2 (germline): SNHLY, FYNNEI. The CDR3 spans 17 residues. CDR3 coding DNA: TGTGCCAGCAGTGACGGGACAGGGGGCGCTGGGGCCAACGTCCTGACTTTC. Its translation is CASSDGTGGAGANVLTF.

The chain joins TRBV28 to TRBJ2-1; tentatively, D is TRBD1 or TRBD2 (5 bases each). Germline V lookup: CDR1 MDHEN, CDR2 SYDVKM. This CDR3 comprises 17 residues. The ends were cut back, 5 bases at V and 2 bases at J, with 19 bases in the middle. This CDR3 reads CASSASPGTSPYNEQFF. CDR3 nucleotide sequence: TGTGCCAGCAGTGCATCCCCCGGGACCTCTCCCTACAATGAGCAGTTCTTC.

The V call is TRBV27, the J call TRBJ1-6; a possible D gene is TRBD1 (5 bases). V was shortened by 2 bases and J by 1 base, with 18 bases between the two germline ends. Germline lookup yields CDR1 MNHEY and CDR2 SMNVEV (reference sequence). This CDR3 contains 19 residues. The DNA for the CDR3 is TGTGCCAGCAGTTTAAGGGGCACGGGAGTTAAGTCCTATAATTCACCCCTCCACTTT. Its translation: CASSLRGTGVKSYNSPLHF.

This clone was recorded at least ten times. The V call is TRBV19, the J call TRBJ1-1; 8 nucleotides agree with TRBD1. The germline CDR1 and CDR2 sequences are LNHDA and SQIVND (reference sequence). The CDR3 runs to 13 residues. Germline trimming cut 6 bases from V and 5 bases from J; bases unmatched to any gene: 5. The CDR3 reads CASRTGEGTEAFF. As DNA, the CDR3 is TGTGCCAGTAGGACAGGGGAAGGGACTGAAGCTTTCTTT.

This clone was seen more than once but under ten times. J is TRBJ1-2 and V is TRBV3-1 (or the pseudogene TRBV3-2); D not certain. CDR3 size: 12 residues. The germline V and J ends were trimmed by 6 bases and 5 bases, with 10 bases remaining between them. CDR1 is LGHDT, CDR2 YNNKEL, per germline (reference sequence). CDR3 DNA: TGTGCCAGCAGTCTAAGAGTTTATGGCTACACCTTC. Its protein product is CASSLRVYGYTF.